Below are 27 T cell receptor beta chains sequenced from a single sample in a study of beta chain features in type 1 diabetes. Study conclusions and caveats: The study found moderately but significantly shorter TCRB CDR3s in all four CD4+ subsets of Type 1 diabetes patients.

No cognate antigen is known for these TCRs. The authors reverse transcribed all of the isolated RNA, so sequencing captured expressed TCRB transcripts. Data came from immunoSEQ multiplex PCR; TCRdb stores just in-frame clones and leaves some out. The sample holds some 660,000 clones, 11% to 15% seen once. The sequenced sample was naive CD4+ T cells from blood. These receptors were obtained from a man between 18 and 35 years old with type 1 diabetes.

This clone has more than one count but fewer than ten. This chain connects TRBV5-1 to TRBJ2-3; D tentatively reads TRBD1 or TRBD2 (6 bases each). V gave up 0 bases and J gave up 5 bases, with 7 bases separating them. CDR1 is SGHRS, CDR2 YFSETQ, per germline. There are 13 residues in the CDR3. CDR3 loop: CASSLEGGDTQYF. DNA for the CDR3: TGCGCCAGCAGCTTGGAGGGGGGAGATACGCAGTATTTT.

The genes are TRBV12-5 and TRBJ2-7; D perhaps matches TRBD1 (6 bases). This CDR3 spans 12 amino acids. Germline CDR1 is LGHNT and CDR2 is FRNRAP. The V and J ends lost 7 bases and 3 bases respectively, with 10 bases between them. The DNA of the CDR3 is TGTGCTAGTGCACCGGACAGCTACGAGCAGTACTTC. Its translation: CASAPDSYEQYF. The full variable domain, in which reference TRBV12-5 and TRBJ2-7 provide the parts outside the CDR3, is DARVTQTPRHKVTEMGQEVTMRCQPILGHNTVFWYRQTMMQGLELLAYFRNRAPLDDSGMPKDRFSAEMPDATLATLKIQPSEPRDSAVYFCASAPDSYEQYFGPGTRLTVT.

The V and J genes are TRBV6-5 and TRBJ1-1, with no clear D. The germline V gene has CDR1 MNHEY and CDR2 SVGAGI. V gave up 2 bases and J gave up 6 bases, with 10 bases separating them. The CDR3 consists of 13 residues. CDR3 sequence: CASSYRAWAEAFF. Here the CDR3 DNA reads TGTGCCAGCAGTTACAGGGCATGGGCTGAAGCTTTCTTT.

The V call is TRBV19, the J call TRBJ1-5; TRBD1 might be the D (6 bases). Germline V CDR1 and CDR2: LNHDA, SQIVND (reference sequence). V dropped 10 bases and J dropped 3 bases, with 16 bases sitting between them. The CDR3 has 14 residues. CDR3 DNA: TGTGCCACCAAGGGGGTGGGGAACAATCAGCCCCAGCATTTT. The encoded protein is CATKGVGNNQPQHF.

This clone was seen a few times. The rearrangement uses TRBV9 and TRBJ2-5; D possibly corresponds to TRBD2 (6 bases). Trimming stripped 2 bases from V and 2 bases from J, with 13 bases between. The germline CDR1 and CDR2 sequences are SGDLS and YYNGEE. The CDR3 contains 15 residues. CDR3 protein: CASSVRSGTQETQYF. The CDR3 nucleotides read TGTGCCAGCAGCGTCCGATCGGGGACTCAAGAGACCCAGTACTTC.

This clone was seen only a few times. The chain couples TRBV6-5 to TRBJ2-2; 9 bases map to TRBD2. Germline values: CDR1 MNHEY, CDR2 SVGAGI. This CDR3 contains 14 residues. Trimming at V came to 10 bases and at J to 4 bases, leaving 7 bases not matched to a gene. The CDR3 DNA follows: TGTGCCACCCGGGGACTAGCCTTCACCGGGGAGCTGTTTTTT. Translated: CATRGLAFTGELFF.

This chain uses TRBV9 with TRBJ1-1; D is perhaps TRBD1 (5 bases). The CDR3 runs 14 residues. Germline V lookup: CDR1 SGDLS, CDR2 YYNGEE. V lost 4 bases and J 6 bases, leaving 16 bases between the germline ends. The CDR3 DNA sequence: TGTGCCAGCAGCCCACAGGATTTTAGCGCTGAAGCTTTCTTT. Translated: CASSPQDFSAEAFF.

The V gene is TRBV10-3, the J gene TRBJ1-2; 7 bases are a match to TRBD1. Per germline, CDR1 ENHRY and CDR2 SYGVKD. The CDR3 loop spans 13 amino acids. The junction had 6 bases not matched to a gene; V was cut back by 9 bases and J by 2 bases. CDR3 DNA sequence: TGTGCCATAGGGACAGAGAAAAACTATGGCTACACCTTC. It encodes CAIGTEKNYGYTF.

This clone occurred a few times. The chain links TRBV25-1 to TRBJ2-7; TRBD1 matches at 7 bases. CDR1 MGHDK and CDR2 SYGVNS come from the germline V gene. V lost 4 bases and J lost 3; bases outside the gene matches: 3. The length of the CDR3 is 13 residues. CDR3 nucleotide sequence: TGTGCCAGCAGTGGCACAGGGGACTACGAGCAGTACTTC. Residues: CASSGTGDYEQYF.

This clone was counted between two and nine times. Other DNA sequences of this sample code for an identical CDR3. The chain joins TRBV5-4 to TRBJ2-7, with a weak D call TRBD1 (5 bases). V shed 0 bases and J shed 7 bases, with 5 bases lying between them. The CDR3 has 11 amino acids. The germline V gene has CDR1 SGHNT and CDR2 YYREEE (reference sequence). The CDR3 DNA sequence: TGTGCCAGCAGCTTGGACAGGGAGCAGTACTTC. Protein product: CASSLDREQYF.

This clone turned up a few times. This sequence joins TRBV5-4 and TRBJ2-3, with D possibly being TRBD2 (6 bases). With 9 bases removed from V and 0 bases from J, the gap between germline ends came to 20 bases. Germline V CDR1 and CDR2: SGHNT, YYREEE (reference sequence). The CDR3 spans 16 residues. Here the CDR3 reads CATTAVGGFSTDTQYF. CDR3 sequence (DNA): TGTGCCACCACGGCGGTGGGGGGATTTAGCACAGATACGCAGTATTTT.

This chain connects TRBV2 to TRBJ2-7; 11 bases agree with TRBD2. The CDR3 loop spans 17 amino acids. V shed 4 bases and J 4 bases; nucleotides not matched to a gene: 12. Germline CDR1 reads SNHLY; CDR2 reads FYNNEI. The CDR3 loop reads CASSGYLAGGGGYEQYF. The CDR3 DNA is TGTGCCAGCAGTGGATACCTAGCGGGAGGTGGAGGTTACGAGCAGTACTTC.

This clone was seen a handful of times. This sequence joins TRBV5-8 and TRBJ1-3; D gene uncertain. Germline V gives CDR1 SGHTS, CDR2 YDEGEE. CDR3 length: 13 residues. The V end was cut by 6 bases, the J end by 1 base, with 8 bases between. CDR3 sequence (DNA): TGTGCCAGCACGGTGGAGTCTGGAAACACCATATATTTT. This encodes CASTVESGNTIYF.

This clone was picked up a small number of times. The chain employs TRBV20-1 and TRBJ1-2; D gene unclear. This CDR3 has 10 residues. Germline V CDR1 and CDR2: DFQATT, SNEGSKA (reference sequence). Deletions cut 6 bases from V and 10 bases from J, with 12 bases between. The CDR3 here is CSAGYLVYTF. As DNA, the CDR3 is TGCAGTGCGGGATATTTGGTCTACACCTTC.

J is TRBJ2-7 and V is TRBV2; perhaps TRBD2 as D (6 bases). The CDR3 is made up of 14 amino acids. The V and J ends lost 6 bases and 4 bases respectively, with 16 bases between them. Germline CDR1 and CDR2: SNHLY and FYNNEI. The CDR3 DNA follows: TGTGCCAGCAGAGTGGCCGGGAGCAGTTACGAGCAGTACTTC. It yields the protein CASRVAGSSYEQYF.

This chain links TRBV2 with TRBJ2-3, with 12 bases aligning to TRBD2. The CDR3 sequence is 15 residues long. Per the germline V gene, CDR1 is SNHLY and CDR2 is FYNNEI. The V segment lost 5 bases and the J segment 4 bases; nucleotides outside the gene matches: 4. CDR3 loop: CASSRSSGGADTQYF. The CDR3 DNA sequence: TGTGCCAGCAGTCGTTCTAGCGGGGGGGCAGATACGCAGTATTTT.

The rearrangement joins TRBV5-1 to TRBJ2-1, with a possible D match to TRBD2 (5 bases). V was pared by 2 bases and J by 0 bases, with 9 bases between. CDR1 SGHRS and CDR2 YFSETQ come from the germline V gene. This CDR3 spans 15 amino acids. CDR3 DNA: TGCGCCAGCAGCTTCCTGGGGAGCTCCTACAATGAGCAGTTCTTC. It is translated as CASSFLGSSYNEQFF.

V gene TRBV28 combines with J gene TRBJ2-6; 7 nucleotides agree with TRBD1. The CDR3 loop spans 18 amino acids. Germline CDR1 and CDR2: MDHEN and SYDVKM. V lost 6 bases and J lost 0; bases outside the gene matches: 11. Written as DNA, the CDR3 is TGTGCCAGCAGCTCGACGACAGGGTTAAGCTCTGGGGCCAACGTCCTGACTTTC. Translated, it gives CASSSTTGLSSGANVLTF.

This clone was detected a few times. The chain employs TRBV29-1 and TRBJ2-3; 14 positions match TRBD2. This CDR3 is 16 amino acids long. The germline CDR1 and CDR2 sequences are SQVTM and ANQGSEA. Trimming removed 4 bases from V and 2 bases from J; junction bases left unmatched: 5. CDR3 in amino acids: CSVAGLAGATTDTQYF. CDR3 sequence (DNA): TGCAGCGTTGCGGGACTAGCGGGGGCTACCACAGATACGCAGTATTTT.

This clone was counted a few times. The same CDR3 also results from other DNA sequences found in this sample. This chain links TRBV27 with TRBJ2-5; no clear D. Per the germline V gene, CDR1 is MNHEY and CDR2 is SMNVEV (reference sequence). Trimming removed 2 bases from V and 5 bases from J, with 12 bases in between. There are 14 residues in the CDR3. CDR3 loop: CASSLVKGQETQYF. The CDR3, as DNA: TGTGCCAGCAGTTTAGTTAAGGGTCAGGAGACCCAGTACTTC.

CDR3 in DNA: TGTGCCAGCATCGCCGGTAGCGGGGGCAACACTGAAGCTTTCTTT. The encoded protein is CASIAGSGGNTEAFF. The rearrangement links TRBV28 to TRBJ1-1; maybe TRBD1 (6 bases). Germline V gene lookup returns CDR1 MDHEN and CDR2 SYDVKM. CDR3 length: 15 residues. Trimming took off 7 bases at V and 2 bases at J, with 17 bases between the two ends. The full variable domain, completed using reference TRBV28 and TRBJ1-1, is DVKVTQSSRYLVKRTGEKVFLECVQDMDHENMFWYRQDPGLGLRLIYFSYDVKMKEKGDIPEGYSVSREKKERFSLILESASTNQTSMYLCASIAGSGGNTEAFFGQGTRLTVV.

The V call is TRBV5-4, the J call TRBJ1-3, with a possible D match to TRBD1 (5 bases). Between the trimmed V and J ends, which lost 0 bases and 11 bases, there was a span of 15 bases. Germline values: CDR1 SGHNT, CDR2 YYREEE (reference sequence). The CDR3 loop spans 14 amino acids. In DNA, the CDR3 is TGTGCCAGCAGCTTGGATCAGGGTAGCGAGCCCATATATTTT. Its protein is CASSLDQGSEPIYF.

This clone was observed a handful of times. V is TRBV2 and J is TRBJ2-1, with a tentative D call TRBD1 (6 bases). The germline V and J ends were trimmed by 7 bases and 4 bases, with 17 bases remaining between them. Germline V gene lookup returns CDR1 SNHLY and CDR2 FYNNEI. There are 15 residues in the CDR3. CDR3 nucleotide sequence: TGTGCCAGCACTAAGGGCGCGCAGGGGTACAATGAGCAGTTCTTC. Translation gives CASTKGAQGYNEQFF.

The sample holds a few counts of this clone. This chain joins TRBV14 and TRBJ2-1; 7 nucleotides align to TRBD2. The J segment lost 4 bases and the V segment lost 4 bases, leaving 1 base of the junction unmatched. The CDR3 spans 13 residues. From germline, CDR1 is SGHDN and CDR2 FVKESK. For the CDR3, the DNA is TGTGCCAGCAGCCTGGGACTATACAATGAGCAGTTCTTC. Its protein product is CASSLGLYNEQFF.

This chain connects TRBV27 to TRBJ1-3; D may be TRBD1 (5 bases). Germline values: CDR1 MNHEY, CDR2 SMNVEV (reference sequence). Trimming removed 2 bases at V and 4 bases at J, with 12 bases between. The length of the CDR3 is 15 residues. The DNA for the CDR3 is TGTGCCAGCAGTTTAGAATCGGGGGTCGGAAACACCATATATTTT. It encodes CASSLESGVGNTIYF.

The chain joins TRBV27 to TRBJ1-6; unclear D gene. Germline V gene lookup returns CDR1 MNHEY and CDR2 SMNVEV (reference sequence). V dropped 5 bases and J dropped 8 bases, with 7 bases sitting between them. The CDR3 runs 12 residues. The CDR3 nucleotides read TGTGCCAGCAGTCCGCTGGATTCACCCCTCCACTTT. Its protein product is CASSPLDSPLHF.

This chain uses TRBV27 with TRBJ2-7; possibly TRBD1 or TRBD2 for D (6 bases each). The CDR3 has 12 residues. The germline CDR1 and CDR2 sequences are MNHEY and SMNVEV (reference sequence). V lost 8 bases to trimming and J lost 3 bases, with 11 bases between them. The CDR3, as DNA: TGTGCCAGCCGGGGGCAGGGCTACGAGCAGTACTTC. Amino acids: CASRGQGYEQYF.